Shown below are 28 T cell receptor beta chains from a single sample sequenced in a study of post-analysis software for immune sequencing data. Regarding the study as a whole: TRBV segments more frequent in patients than in controls numbered a few and included TRBV5-6, TRBV5-1 and TRBV20-1.

The authors incorporated unique molecular identifiers into the TCR beta cDNA libraries. A single record per CDR3 protein comes from TCRdb applying MiXCR to the PCR reads. The table lists hundreds of thousands of distinct CDR3 sequences, 30% to 45% of them singletons. No cognate antigen is known for these TCRs. Sequencing used blood. Every receptor here comes from a girl aged 10-17 years with multiple sclerosis.

The chain uses TRBV7-9 and TRBJ1-2, with a possible D match to TRBD1 (6 bases). The CDR3 contains 15 residues. Per the germline V gene, CDR1 is SEHNR and CDR2 is FQNEAQ (reference sequence). V was pared by 3 bases and J by 3 bases, with 14 bases between. The CDR3 loop reads CASSFVVGGYYGYTF. The CDR3 DNA reads as TGTGCCAGCAGCTTTGTTGTTGGGGGCTACTATGGCTACACCTTC.

The sample holds a few counts of this clonotype. V usage is TRBV12-3 or TRBV12-4 and J usage is TRBJ2-5; D is undetermined. The V end was cut by 2 bases, the J end by 4 bases, with 11 bases between. The CDR3 has 14 residues. The CDR3 DNA reads as TGTGCCAGCAGTTTATATGACGGTGTAGAGACCCAGTACTTC. The encoded protein is CASSLYDGVETQYF.

This clonotype appeared a few times. The rearrangement uses TRBV11-1 and TRBJ2-5, with D perhaps assigned TRBD1 or TRBD2 (6 bases each). Germline values: CDR1 SGHAT, CDR2 FQDESV (reference sequence). The CDR3 consists of 14 residues. V was cut by 2 bases and J by 9 bases, with 16 bases left in between. As DNA, the CDR3 is TGTGCCAGCAGCTTATCGAACACGGGGGCGGCCCAGTACTTC. Translated, it gives CASSLSNTGAAQYF.

This clonotype was counted ten times or more. V usage is TRBV7-2 and J usage is TRBJ2-7; D is possibly TRBD1 (6 bases). The V end lost 3 bases, the J end lost 2 bases, and 11 bases lay between the germline ends. CDR1 and CDR2 (germline): SGHTA, FQGNSA. The CDR3 consists of 14 residues. CDR3 in amino acids: CASSFGTPTYEQYF. The DNA for the CDR3 is TGTGCCAGCAGCTTCGGGACACCCACCTACGAGCAGTACTTC.

The chain carries TRBV5-1 and TRBJ2-3, with D perhaps given as TRBD1 or TRBD2 (5 bases each). CDR3 length: 15 amino acids. Trimming cost V 4 bases and J 2 bases, with 14 bases left between them. The V gene's germline CDR1 is SGHRS and CDR2 YFSETQ. The CDR3 sequence: CASSQGPGITDTQYF. In nucleotides, the CDR3 is TGCGCCAGCAGCCAGGGACCGGGGATCACAGATACGCAGTATTTT. The complete variable domain, with remaining parts taken from reference TRBV5-1 and TRBJ2-3, reads KAGVTQTPRYLIKTRGQQVTLSCSPISGHRSVSWYQQTPGQGLQFLFEYFSETQRNKGNFPGRFSGRQFSNSRSEMNVSTLELGDSALYLCASSQGPGITDTQYFGPGTRLTVL.

This clonotype has a handful of counts. The chain recombines TRBV20-1 with TRBJ1-1; 8 nucleotides agree with TRBD1. The J segment lost 4 bases and the V segment lost 5 bases, leaving 9 bases of the junction unmatched. The CDR3 has 14 residues. The V gene's germline CDR1 is DFQATT and CDR2 SNEGSKA (reference sequence). CDR3 DNA sequence: TGCAGTGCTCCACGGGACAGGTGGGGCACTGAAGCTTTCTTT. Protein product: CSAPRDRWGTEAFF.

At least ten counts were recorded for this clonotype. The CDR3 DNA reads as TGTGCCAGCAGCTTACAGCGTGGCTCCTACAATGAGCAGTTCTTC. Protein sequence: CASSLQRGSYNEQFF. The V and J genes are TRBV7-3 and TRBJ2-1; D gene uncertain. Trimming left V 2 bases short and J 0 bases short, with 8 bases between. Germline loops: CDR1 SGHTA, CDR2 FQGTGA. The CDR3 has 15 residues.

This clonotype has ten or more counts. The CDR3, as DNA: TGCGCCAGCAGTGAGTCGGGGAGAGTCTCAGATACGCAGTATTTT. Its translation: CASSESGRVSDTQYF. V usage is TRBV10-1 and J usage is TRBJ2-3, with D maybe TRBD2 (5 bases). CDR1 is WNHNN, CDR2 SYGVQD, per germline (reference sequence). The ends were cut back, 0 bases at V and 4 bases at J, with 11 bases in the middle. The CDR3 covers 15 residues.

The chain joins TRBV6-5 to TRBJ1-1; 8 bases line up with TRBD1. The V gene end was trimmed by 0 bases and the J gene end by 0 bases; junction bases not matched to a gene: 3. This CDR3 contains 16 residues. The germline gives CDR1 MNHEY, CDR2 SVGAGI. CDR3 loop: CASSYSTGGLNTEAFF. DNA of the CDR3: TGTGCCAGCAGTTACTCTACAGGGGGGTTGAACACTGAAGCTTTCTTT.

There are many counts of this clonotype. The chain joins TRBV12-3 or TRBV12-4 to TRBJ2-7; 8 nucleotides align to TRBD1. CDR3 length equals 12 residues. The J segment lost 6 bases and the V segment lost 6 bases, leaving 4 bases of the junction unmatched. CDR3 loop: CASRDRVGEQYF. The CDR3 DNA follows: TGTGCCAGCAGGGACAGGGTAGGCGAGCAGTACTTC.

This clonotype appeared a few times. This sequence joins TRBV5-1 and TRBJ2-4; D is undetermined. Germline V lookup: CDR1 SGHRS, CDR2 YFSETQ. This CDR3 has 13 residues. Trimming removed 7 bases from V and 15 bases from J, with 23 bases in between. For the CDR3, the DNA is TGCGCCAGCTCAAGGCAATTGGACGCCCCGGGGTACTTC. This codes for CASSRQLDAPGYF.

This clonotype was seen a few times. This rearrangement joins TRBV6-5 to TRBJ2-3; possible D gene TRBD2, 6 bases. Germline lookup yields CDR1 MNHEY and CDR2 SVGAGI. V was clipped by 5 bases and J by 4 bases, with 16 bases between them. The CDR3 has 15 residues. CDR3 nucleotide sequence: TGTGCCAGCAGTCCTTTGGAGGGGCCCGCAGATACGCAGTATTTT. Translation gives CASSPLEGPADTQYF.

The chain carries TRBV5-1 and TRBJ1-1; a possible D gene is TRBD1 (6 bases). Germline V lookup: CDR1 SGHRS, CDR2 YFSETQ. The ends were cut back, 5 bases at V and 1 base at J, with 12 bases in the middle. This CDR3 comprises 14 residues. The CDR3 DNA is TGCGCCAGCAGTCCCCGACAGGAGAACACTGAAGCTTTCTTT. Translation gives CASSPRQENTEAFF.

The chain joins TRBV6-5 to TRBJ2-5; D assignment may be TRBD1 or TRBD2 (5 bases each). The length of the CDR3 is 15 residues. V lost 2 bases to trimming and J lost 3 bases, with 13 bases between them. Germline V CDR1 and CDR2: MNHEY, SVGAGI. The CDR3: CASSYNGALEETQYF. The CDR3 DNA reads TGTGCCAGCAGTTACAACGGGGCCCTGGAAGAGACCCAGTACTTC.

This clonotype was recorded a few times. Here the CDR3 DNA reads TGTGCCAGCACCGAAGCGGGACTAGTAGGAGATACGCAGTATTTT. It specifies CASTEAGLVGDTQYF. The chain links TRBV7-9 to TRBJ2-3; 8 bases are shared with TRBD2. The CDR3 loop spans 15 amino acids. Germline V gene data show CDR1 as SEHNR and CDR2 as FQNEAQ (reference sequence). V lost 7 bases to trimming and J lost 5 bases; unmatched junction nucleotides: 11.

The chain recombines TRBV28 with TRBJ2-5; 11 nucleotides agree with TRBD2. V dropped 8 bases and J dropped 2; count of bases not matched to a gene: 7. The CDR3 is made up of 15 amino acids. The V gene's germline CDR1 is MDHEN and CDR2 SYDVKM. The CDR3 spells CASGSGGAGQETQYF. The CDR3 DNA is TGTGCCAGCGGTAGCGGGGGGGCCGGACAAGAGACCCAGTACTTC. Full variable domain (remainder filled in from reference TRBV28 and TRBJ2-5): DVKVTQSSRYLVKRTGEKVFLECVQDMDHENMFWYRQDPGLGLRLIYFSYDVKMKEKGDIPEGYSVSREKKERFSLILESASTNQTSMYLCASGSGGAGQETQYFGPGTRLLVL.

This chain connects TRBV7-2 to TRBJ2-4; no firm D call. Germline V gene data show CDR1 as SGHTA and CDR2 as FQGNSA. Between the trimmed V and J ends, which lost 5 bases and 8 bases, there was a span of 19 bases. The CDR3 extends over 15 amino acids. CDR3 in amino acids: CASSNSGPRGDIQYF. The CDR3 DNA reads as TGTGCCAGCAGCAACTCCGGGCCACGAGGAGACATTCAGTACTTC.

The chain joins TRBV4-1 to TRBJ2-5; tentative D call: TRBD1 (6 bases). Trimming left V 4 bases short and J 5 bases short, with 17 bases between. Per germline, CDR1 MGHRA and CDR2 YSYEKL. The CDR3 is made up of 15 amino acids. The CDR3 DNA sequence: TGCGCCAGCAGCCTTACCGAGGGGGTCGGGGAGACCCAGTACTTC. Amino acid sequence: CASSLTEGVGETQYF.

There are a few counts of this clonotype. The CDR3 region is CASSTGTSSTDTQYF. CDR3 bases: TGTGCCAGCAGCACCGGGACTAGCAGCACAGATACGCAGTATTTT. This chain connects TRBV11-2 to TRBJ2-3; 9 bases are shared with TRBD2. V was clipped by 5 bases and J by 0 bases; unmatched bases: 3. Germline CDR1 and CDR2: SGHAT and FQNNGV. The CDR3 spans 15 residues.

This chain uses TRBV14 with TRBJ1-6; possible D gene TRBD1, 5 bases. Trimming stripped 4 bases from V and 7 bases from J, with 11 bases between. This CDR3 contains 14 residues. Germline V gives CDR1 SGHDN, CDR2 FVKESK. The chain's CDR3 is CASSRGLRNSPLHF. The CDR3 nucleotides read TGTGCCAGCAGCCGGGGACTTCGGAATTCACCCCTCCACTTT. Full variable domain (remainder filled in from reference TRBV14 and TRBJ1-6): EAGVTQFPSHSVIEKGQTVTLRCDPISGHDNLYWYRRVMGKEIKFLLHFVKESKQDESGMPNNRFLAERTGGTYSTLKVQPAELEDSGVYFCASSRGLRNSPLHFGNGTRLTVT.

The V and J genes are TRBV3-1 and TRBJ2-4; D perhaps matches TRBD2 (6 bases). Trimming removed 6 bases at V and 0 bases at J, with 12 bases between. The germline CDR1 and CDR2 sequences are LGHDT and YNNKEL (reference sequence). The CDR3 contains 15 residues. CDR3 sequence reads: CASRGTGRAKNIQYF. The CDR3 nucleotides are TGTGCCAGCAGGGGCACCGGGAGAGCCAAAAACATTCAGTACTTC.

V and J are TRBV7-9 and TRBJ1-1; a possible D gene is TRBD1 (5 bases). CDR3 length equals 17 residues. CDR1 and CDR2 (germline): SEHNR, FQNEAQ (reference sequence). Trimming removed 5 bases from V and 4 bases from J, with 23 bases in between. CDR3 region: CASSPLLGVGVSTEAFF. CDR3 sequence (DNA): TGTGCCAGCAGCCCGCTTCTGGGAGTGGGGGTGAGCACTGAAGCTTTCTTT. The full variable domain, in which reference TRBV7-9 and TRBJ1-1 provide the parts outside the CDR3, is DTGVSQNPRHKITKRGQNVTFRCDPISEHNRLYWYRQTLGQGPEFLTYFQNEAQLEKSRLLSDRFSAERPKGSFSTLEIQRTEQGDSAMYLCASSPLLGVGVSTEAFFGQGTRLTVV.

This clonotype was observed at least ten times. A read error may account for a junction end that differs from germline. The CDR3 protein is CASSPTRGYNEQFF. The CDR3 nucleotides read TGCGCCAGCAGCCCTACCCGGGGCTACAATGAGCAGTTCTTC. The gene calls are TRBV12-3 or TRBV12-4 and TRBJ2-1; tentative D call: TRBD2 (5 bases). This CDR3 contains 14 residues.

The rearrangement joins TRBV11-1 to TRBJ2-3; 9 bases are shared with TRBD1. Germline CDR1 reads SGHAT; CDR2 reads FQDESV (reference sequence). The CDR3 is made up of 17 amino acids. The V and J ends lost 3 bases and 2 bases, in that order; junction bases with no gene match: 9. CDR3: CASSFLPQGASTDTQYF. The CDR3 DNA reads as TGTGCCAGCAGCTTCCTCCCACAGGGGGCCTCCACAGATACGCAGTATTTT.

This chain joins TRBV5-1 and TRBJ1-2; D is perhaps TRBD1 (6 bases). V was pared by 2 bases and J by 8 bases, with 31 bases between. CDR3 length equals 19 residues. The germline V gene has CDR1 SGHRS and CDR2 YFSETQ. CDR3 region: CASSLAYRDIKVSIRGYTF. CDR3 nucleotide sequence: TGCGCCAGCAGCTTAGCTTACCGGGACATAAAGGTGTCGATTAGGGGCTACACCTTC.

V is TRBV12-3 or TRBV12-4 and J is TRBJ2-2; no clear D. V was pared by 3 bases and J by 0 bases, with 8 bases between. The CDR3 loop spans 15 amino acids. CDR3 nucleotides: TGTGCCAGCAGTTTGCGGCGGTCGAACACCGGGGAGCTGTTTTTT. Its protein is CASSLRRSNTGELFF.

The chain uses TRBV3-1 and TRBJ2-3, with 9 bases that match TRBD2. CDR1 is LGHDT and CDR2 is YNNKEL in the germline V gene (reference sequence). CDR3 size: 16 residues. Trimming cost V 6 bases and J 2 bases; bases outside gene matches: 9. CDR3 coding DNA: TGTGCCAGCAGAGACCATAGCGGGGGAAACACAGATACGCAGTATTTT. It codes for CASRDHSGGNTDTQYF.

The chain is built from TRBV29-1 and TRBJ2-5; TRBD1 might be the D (5 bases). The J call may be in error: the DNA end matches TRBJ2-7 better. This CDR3 spans 11 amino acids. Germline-derived CDR1 and CDR2 are SQVTM and ANQGSEA. CDR3 amino acids: CSVLQGYEQYF. The CDR3 bases are TGCAGCGTTCTCCAGGGCTACGAGCAGTACTTC.